The 26 T cell receptor beta chains presented below share a single source sample, sequenced in a study of regulatory T cells in long-lasting Graves disease. To make TCR beta libraries, researchers used iRepertoire HTBI primers and Arm-PCR of CDR3 regions. TCRdb re-analysed the multiplex PCR reads in MiXCR, keeping a single row per CDR3 protein. The sample has more than 450,000 distinct CDR3 sequences; around 12% are singletons. Time point denoted: newly diagnosed GD, antithyroid drugs for less than 3 months. RNA extracted from PBMCs served as the sequencing template. The same sample was also studied in work on T cells in Graves' hyperthyroidism and ophthalmopathy.

This specimen was peripheral blood mononuclear cells (PBMCs), taken at new diagnosis, from a patient treated with antithyroid drugs. Receptors originate from a woman between 25 and 40 years old with Graves disease.

This clonotype was observed at least ten times. V and J are TRBV7-8 and TRBJ2-3, with D unresolved. The germline CDR1 and CDR2 sequences are SGHVS and FQNEAQ. V shed 5 bases and J shed 10 bases, with 13 bases lying between them. The CDR3 is 12 residues long. The CDR3 region is CASSPHPLSQYF. CDR3 DNA: TGTGCCAGCAGCCCCCACCCCCTATCGCAGTATTTT.

The CDR3 spells CASSLLSSEYSGNTIYF. For the CDR3, the DNA is TGTGCCAGCAGTCTCCTAAGCTCAGAGTACTCTGGAAACACCATATATTTT. The chain links TRBV28 to TRBJ1-3, with D hard to call. The germline CDR1 and CDR2 sequences are MDHEN and SYDVKM. V was shortened by 5 bases and J by 0 bases, with 17 bases between the two germline ends. The CDR3 consists of 17 residues.

This clonotype was found many times. The chain joins TRBV30 to TRBJ2-1; D remains ambiguous. Trimming took 0 bases from V and 10 from J, leaving 10 bases between them. The CDR3 totals 12 residues. Germline CDR1 reads GTSNPN; CDR2 reads SVGIG (reference sequence). CDR3 coding DNA: TGTGCCTGGAGTGTGCTAAGTTGGGAGCAGTTCTTC. It translates to CAWSVLSWEQFF.

In regard to this clonotype: A much larger clone lies a single base off, so this may be a read error. The chain links TRBV2 to TRBJ2-3, with 9 bases that match TRBD2. The CDR3 contains 14 residues. CDR1 is SNHLY and CDR2 is FYNNEI in the germline V gene. Losses at the gene ends were 3 bases for V and 14 bases for J; bases not matched to a gene: 12. The CDR3 is CASSDRLAVGPPYF. In DNA form, the CDR3 reads TGTGCCAGCAGTGATAGACTAGCGGTAGGGCCTCCGTATTTT.

In its sample, this clonotype was seen many times. The chain couples TRBV11-2 to TRBJ2-1; the D is unclear. In germline, CDR1 is SGHAT, CDR2 FQNNGV. This CDR3 has 14 residues. Trimming pared 4 bases from V and 4 bases from J, leaving 11 bases between. CDR3 protein: CASSSHDPYNEQFF. The CDR3 nucleotides read TGTGCCAGCAGCTCACACGACCCTTACAATGAGCAGTTCTTC.

This clonotype was detected ten times or more. J is TRBJ2-3 and V is TRBV7-2; the D is unclear. V was cut by 1 base and J by 1 base, with 3 bases left in between. Germline-derived CDR1 and CDR2 are SGHTA and FQGNSA. This CDR3 spans 13 amino acids. The CDR3 loop is CASSLVRTDTQYF. The CDR3 coding sequence is TGTGCCAGCAGCTTAGTTCGCACAGATACGCAGTATTTT. The full variable domain, in which reference TRBV7-2 and TRBJ2-3 provide the parts outside the CDR3, is GAGVSQSPSNKVTEKGKDVELRCDPISGHTALYWYRQSLGQGLEFLIYFQGNSAPDKSGLPSDRFSAERTGGSVSTLTIQRTQQEDSAVYLCASSLVRTDTQYFGPGTRLTVL.

Ten or more counts support this clonotype. The J gene is TRBJ2-7, the V gene TRBV29-1; D is uncertain. The CDR3 extends over 14 amino acids. V lost 3 bases, J lost 0 bases, and 12 bases lay in between. The germline gives CDR1 SQVTM, CDR2 ANQGSEA. In nucleotides, the CDR3 is TGCAGCGTTGAGGTTGTGGGCAGCTCCTACGAGCAGTACTTC. This gives the protein CSVEVVGSSYEQYF.

This clonotype has at least ten counts. This chain connects TRBV30 to TRBJ1-2; 9 bases match TRBD1. The V and J ends lost 1 base and 7 bases, in that order; junction bases with no gene match: 1. The CDR3 has 12 amino acids. Germline V gene sequence: CDR1 GTSNPN, CDR2 SVGIG (reference sequence). The CDR3 coding sequence is TGTGCCTGGAGTGGACAGGGGGGTGGCTACACCTTC. Translation: CAWSGQGGGYTF.

Comments on this clonotype: Being one base from a much bigger clone, this may be a read error. As the CDR3 is not closed by the conserved phenylalanine or tryptophan, this likely results from a read error. The rearrangement links TRBV27 to TRBJ1-2, with TRBD1 as a possible D gene (6 bases). Germline CDR1 and CDR2: MNHEY and SMNVEV (reference sequence). This CDR3 comprises 18 residues. V lost 2 bases and J lost 2, with 21 bases in between. CDR3 bases: TGTGCCAGCAGTTTAGACCCCTATACGGGGGCAGGGAACTATGGCTACACCCTC. Its translation: CASSLDPYTGAGNYGYTL.

This clonotype was counted many times. The genes are TRBV11-3 and TRBJ2-1, with D uncertain. Germline V CDR1 and CDR2: SGHNT, YENEEA. The germline V and J ends were trimmed by 2 bases and 9 bases, with 14 bases remaining between them. The CDR3 consists of 14 residues. CDR3 DNA sequence: TGTGCCAGCAGCTTACTAACCCAGCGAGGTGAGCAGTTCTTC. It encodes CASSLLTQRGEQFF.

The table lists this clonotype with a few counts. The chain uses TRBV7-9 and TRBJ2-1; 8 positions match TRBD1. Per germline, CDR1 SEHNR and CDR2 FQNEAQ (reference sequence). Trimming took 6 bases from V and 5 from J; bases not matched to a gene: 9. This CDR3 contains 15 residues. The CDR3 nucleotides read TGTGCCAGCAGTCGCCGGACAGGGTATAACAATGAGCAGTTCTTC. It specifies CASSRRTGYNNEQFF.

This clonotype was picked up many times. The chain couples TRBV7-9 to TRBJ1-4; D remains ambiguous. Germline V gene sequence: CDR1 SEHNR, CDR2 FQNEAQ (reference sequence). CDR3 length: 13 residues. V lost 5 bases and J lost 8, with 12 bases in between. DNA of the CDR3: TGTGCCAGCAGCGGATCGACGGACGAAAAACTGTTTTTT. Amino acids: CASSGSTDEKLFF.

At least ten counts were recorded for this clonotype. J is TRBJ2-5 and V is TRBV20-1; 7 positions match TRBD2. The CDR3 length is 14 residues. V was clipped by 0 bases and J by 5 bases; unmatched bases: 6. Germline lookup yields CDR1 DFQATT and CDR2 SNEGSKA (reference sequence). The CDR3 nucleotides are TGCAGTGCTAGAGATTCGAGCGGGAAGGAGACCCAGTACTTC. Translating it yields CSARDSSGKETQYF.

V gene TRBV2 combines with J gene TRBJ1-6; 7 bases line up with TRBD1. Trimming removed 2 bases from V and 0 bases from J; junction bases left unmatched: 13. This CDR3 is built from 20 residues. CDR1 is SNHLY and CDR2 is FYNNEI in the germline V gene. CDR3 in amino acids: CASSERRGDTSGSYNSPLHF. The CDR3 DNA is TGTGCCAGCAGTGAACGCAGGGGGGACACGTCCGGCTCCTATAATTCACCCCTCCACTTT.

This clonotype was detected ten times or more. The rearrangement joins TRBV6-5 to TRBJ2-5, with 10 bases aligning to TRBD2. This CDR3 spans 18 amino acids. The junction had 11 bases not matched to a gene; V was cut back by 1 base and J by 3 bases. Germline-derived CDR1 and CDR2 are MNHEY and SVGAGI. CDR3 DNA sequence: TGTGCCAGCAGTTACTACGAGAGTGGGACTAGCGCTGAAGAGACCCAGTACTTC. Translated, it gives CASSYYESGTSAEETQYF.

This clonotype was counted ten times or more. The chain links TRBV11-1 to TRBJ1-2; 9 nucleotides line up with TRBD1. The CDR3 is 13 amino acids. V gave up 6 bases and J gave up 6 bases; unmatched junction bases: 5. CDR1 is SGHAT and CDR2 is FQDESV in the germline V gene (reference sequence). CDR3 in DNA: TGTGCCAGCAGTTCCACAGGGGGCGATGGCTACACCTTC. It specifies CASSSTGGDGYTF.

The table lists this clonotype with many counts. The chain recombines TRBV9 with TRBJ2-1, with D tentatively TRBD2 (5 bases). Trimming removed 6 bases from V and 7 bases from J, with 17 bases in between. CDR1 SGDLS and CDR2 YYNGEE come from the germline V gene. The CDR3 loop spans 14 amino acids. CDR3 protein: CASTSDEGRNEQFF. CDR3 DNA sequence: TGTGCCAGCACCTCGGACGAGGGTCGGAATGAGCAGTTCTTC. Filled out from reference TRBV9 and TRBJ2-1, the complete variable domain reads DSGVTQTPKHLITATGQRVTLRCSPRSGDLSVYWYQQSLDQGLQFLIQYYNGEERAKGNILERFSAQQFPDLHSELNLSSLELGDSALYFCASTSDEGRNEQFFGPGTRLTVL.

The chain carries TRBV13 and TRBJ1-2, with a weak D call TRBD1 (6 bases). Germline-derived CDR1 and CDR2 are PRHDT and FYEKMQ (reference sequence). The CDR3 totals 15 residues. The ends were cut back, 4 bases at V and 8 bases at J, with 20 bases in the middle. The CDR3 DNA is TGTGCCAGCAGCTCGGAGAACAGGGTAGTGGGGGGCTACACCTTC. Translating it yields CASSSENRVVGGYTF.

The table lists this clonotype with many counts. The chain is built from TRBV7-9 and TRBJ2-5; 7 nucleotides align to TRBD2. With V trimmed by 3 bases and J by 1 base, 5 bases remained unmatched. CDR1 and CDR2 from the germline V gene are SEHNR and FQNEAQ (reference sequence). The CDR3 loop spans 15 amino acids. The CDR3 DNA is TGTGCCAGCAGCTTGCGGGGGACGTTCCAAGAGACCCAGTACTTC. Its translation is CASSLRGTFQETQYF. Looking up the rest from reference TRBV7-9 and TRBJ2-5 gives the full variable domain: DTGVSQNPRHKITKRGQNVTFRCDPISEHNRLYWYRQTLGQGPEFLTYFQNEAQLEKSRLLSDRFSAERPKGSFSTLEIQRTEQGDSAMYLCASSLRGTFQETQYFGPGTRLLVL.

This rearrangement joins TRBV6-1 to TRBJ2-2; D gene ambiguous. Germline V gene lookup returns CDR1 MNHNS and CDR2 SASEGT. The CDR3 is 13 residues long. With 7 bases removed from V and 7 bases from J, the gap between germline ends came to 13 bases. CDR3: CASIKGSGGELFF. The CDR3 DNA follows: TGTGCCAGCATCAAGGGATCGGGCGGGGAGCTGTTTTTT.

This chain uses TRBV28 with TRBJ1-4; 9 nucleotides line up with TRBD1. The CDR3 consists of 15 residues. Germline V gene lookup returns CDR1 MDHEN and CDR2 SYDVKM. Trimming removed 4 bases from V and 7 bases from J; junction bases left unmatched: 7. CDR3 in DNA: TGTGCCAGCAGTTCCAACAGGGGGCTGGGTGAAAAACTGTTTTTT. It encodes CASSSNRGLGEKLFF. Complete variable domain (other parts from reference TRBV28 and TRBJ1-4): DVKVTQSSRYLVKRTGEKVFLECVQDMDHENMFWYRQDPGLGLRLIYFSYDVKMKEKGDIPEGYSVSREKKERFSLILESASTNQTSMYLCASSSNRGLGEKLFFGSGTQLSVL.

The chain couples TRBV7-2 to TRBJ2-5; D remains ambiguous. Trimming removed 5 bases at V and 5 bases at J, with 12 bases between. Germline CDR1 SGHTA, CDR2 FQGNSA. The CDR3 contains 13 residues. This CDR3 reads CASSPQVAETQYF. The CDR3 region has the DNA TGTGCCAGCAGCCCCCAGGTGGCGGAGACCCAGTACTTC.

The table lists this clonotype with many counts. The chain is built from TRBV11-3 and TRBJ1-1; the D is unclear. The CDR3 totals 18 residues. V was clipped by 4 bases and J by 0 bases, with 21 bases between them. Germline V gene sequence: CDR1 SGHNT, CDR2 YENEEA. The chain's CDR3 is CASSSPSGERALNTEAFF. The CDR3 DNA is TGTGCCAGCAGCTCTCCAAGTGGGGAGAGAGCACTGAACACTGAAGCTTTCTTT.

This clonotype came up many times. The rearrangement links TRBV20-1 to TRBJ2-1; D is perhaps TRBD2 (5 bases). With 1 base removed from V and 0 bases from J, the gap between germline ends came to 7 bases. CDR3 length: 14 residues. Germline CDR1 DFQATT, CDR2 SNEGSKA (reference sequence). CDR3 sequence: CSARVEGSYNEQFF. The CDR3 DNA sequence: TGCAGTGCTAGAGTCGAGGGCTCCTACAATGAGCAGTTCTTC.

In its sample, this clonotype was seen many times. In DNA form, the CDR3 reads TGTGCCAGCAGCTTAGTGGGAATCGACGAGCAGTACTTC. It specifies CASSLVGIDEQYF. The rearrangement joins TRBV11-2 to TRBJ2-7; unclear D gene. V was shortened by 1 base and J by 5 bases, with 9 bases between the two germline ends. There are 13 residues in the CDR3. Germline V gene data show CDR1 as SGHAT and CDR2 as FQNNGV.

This clonotype appeared many times. In DNA form, the CDR3 reads TGTGCCAGCAGCCCGTGGACAGACTCCACTGAAGCTTTCTTT. Encoded protein: CASSPWTDSTEAFF. The V and J genes are TRBV11-1 and TRBJ1-1, with a weak D call TRBD1 (6 bases). The germline gives CDR1 SGHAT, CDR2 FQDESV (reference sequence). The V end was cut by 5 bases, the J end by 4 bases, with 14 bases between. The CDR3 totals 14 residues. The whole variable domain, filled in from reference TRBV11-1 and TRBJ1-1, reads EAEVAQSPRYKITEKSQAVAFWCDPISGHATLYWYRQILGQGPELLVQFQDESVVDDSQLPKDRFSAERLKGVDSTLKIQPAELGDSAMYLCASSPWTDSTEAFFGQGTRLTVV.